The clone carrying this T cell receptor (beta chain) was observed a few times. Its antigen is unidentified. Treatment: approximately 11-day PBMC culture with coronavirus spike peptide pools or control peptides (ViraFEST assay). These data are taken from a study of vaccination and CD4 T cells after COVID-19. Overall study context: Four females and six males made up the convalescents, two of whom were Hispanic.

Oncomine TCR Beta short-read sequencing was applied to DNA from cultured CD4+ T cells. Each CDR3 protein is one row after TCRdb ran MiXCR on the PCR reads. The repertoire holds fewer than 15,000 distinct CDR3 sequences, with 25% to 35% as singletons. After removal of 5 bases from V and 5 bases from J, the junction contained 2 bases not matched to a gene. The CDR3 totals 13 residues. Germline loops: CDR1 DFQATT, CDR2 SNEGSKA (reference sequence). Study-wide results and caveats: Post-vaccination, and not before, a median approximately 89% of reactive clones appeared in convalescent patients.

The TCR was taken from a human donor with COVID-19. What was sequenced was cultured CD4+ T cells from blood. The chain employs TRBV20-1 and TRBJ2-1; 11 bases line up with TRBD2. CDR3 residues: CSALAGGNNEQFF. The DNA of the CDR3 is TGCAGTGCTTTAGCGGGGGGGAACAATGAGCAGTTCTTC.